What follows is one T cell receptor beta chain and its context. Its antigen is unknown. Through MiXCR, TCRdb re-clonotyped the PCR reads. The repertoire holds some 23,000 clones, with 9.5% to 12% as singletons. The sample originates from a study of metastatic and nonmetastatic thyroid tumors. Study-level points and caveats: Versus benign nodules, malignant thyroid tumors reportedly had significantly higher TCR beta diversity, in blood and tumor.

Patients were all untreated before their thyroid surgery. This CDR3 contains 19 residues. Germline V gene data show CDR1 as SGHAT and CDR2 as FQNNGV. V gave up 5 bases and J gave up 5 bases; unmatched junction bases: 23. The gene calls are TRBV11-2 and TRBJ1-2; 7 bases align to TRBD1. The receptor was isolated from a female donor with papillary thyroid cancer or a benign thyroid nodule (not recorded which). Some clones in this sample may be carry-over from other donors' samples. Sequencing input: blood. CDR3 DNA sequence: TGTGCCAGCAGCCCGCCGGGATCGGTGTCAGGGGGTGCGATTTATGGCTACACCTTC. Translated, it gives CASSPPGSVSGGAIYGYTF.